The present entry profiles one T cell receptor beta chain with its context. Germline-derived CDR1 and CDR2 are LNHNV and YYDKDF (reference sequence). Trimming shortened V by 0 bases and J by 6 bases, and 9 bases separated the two germline ends. This CDR3 region has 14 residues. Peripheral blood samples of 9 to 10 milliliters were drawn from each donor. The data are from a study of blood T cells in healthy people across ages. Sample-barcoded 5' priming and a J-beta primer mix drove a second PCR of about 6 to 12 cycles. Using its own MiXCR run on the 5' RACE reads, TCRdb lists one record per CDR3 protein. This table holds 700,000 or so distinct CDR3 sequences, 22% found once.

The chain links TRBV15 to TRBJ2-1; D assignment may be TRBD1 or TRBD2 (5 bases each). Sequencing was done on a sample of blood. This TCR was sampled from a man in his 70s in good health. The CDR3 sequence: CATSRDPGPNEQFF. The DNA of the CDR3 is TGTGCCACCAGCAGAGATCCGGGACCCAATGAGCAGTTCTTC.